This entry lists 4 T cell receptor beta chains sequenced from one sample in a study of control samples from healthy donors and cancer patients. Libraries were prepared by immunoSEQ multiplex PCR; TCRdb keeps only in-frame clonotypes and omits some of them. The sample holds about 86,000 clones; roughly 93% are singletons and the top ten take roughly 1.5%. The sequencing sample was made of blood. The origin of the receptors is a woman younger than 45 in good health.

V usage is TRBV28 and J usage is TRBJ2-7; D unresolved. The V gene's germline CDR1 is MDHEN and CDR2 SYDVKM. The CDR3 contains 13 residues. V was clipped by 5 bases and J by 3 bases, with 11 bases between them. The CDR3 DNA reads as TGTGCCAGCAGTGCCCTAAACAACTACGAGCAGTACTTC. The encoded protein is CASSALNNYEQYF.

The CDR3 DNA is TGTGCCAGCTCACCCATGGACATTATAGCATCCCAAGAGACCCAGTACTTC. It is translated as CASSPMDIIASQETQYF. The rearrangement links TRBV18 to TRBJ2-5; perhaps TRBD1 as D (5 bases). Germline loops: CDR1 KGHSH, CDR2 LQKENI. V lost 3 bases to trimming and J lost 1 base, with 18 bases between them. The CDR3 covers 17 residues.

The chain has TRBV2 and TRBJ1-2; D is possibly TRBD1 (5 bases). This CDR3 region has 12 residues. Germline loops: CDR1 SNHLY, CDR2 FYNNEI. Trimming took off 6 bases at V and 4 bases at J, with 9 bases between the two ends. CDR3: CASRGLGYGYTF. CDR3 in DNA: TGTGCCAGCAGGGGGCTTGGCTATGGCTACACCTTC.

The rearrangement joins TRBV6-5 to TRBJ1-3, with a tentative D call TRBD1 (6 bases). CDR3 length: 14 amino acids. V shed 6 bases and J shed 0 bases, with 9 bases lying between them. Germline V gene sequence: CDR1 MNHEY, CDR2 SVGAGI. Here the CDR3 DNA reads TGTGCCAGCAGCGCAGGGGTCTCTGGAAACACCATATATTTT. Its translation: CASSAGVSGNTIYF.